The entry below gives a single TCR beta chain sequence along with its context. Its antigen is not yet known. At one boundary the junction diverges from the germline segment, which might be a read error. The sample comes from a study of identifying expanded T cells in peripheral blood (dated by TCRdb to the late 2010s). General notes on the study: Technical replicates were generated by sequencing separate aliquots of the same genomic DNA pool, and four replicates were compared pairwise.

Overall study results and their limits: The binomial model flagged 0.9 to 1.5 differentially abundant clones between technical replicates but around 15 over about 2 weeks and 19 over about 4 weeks. The beta-binomial model significantly reduced the number of clones called differentially abundant and the false-positive rate across all healthy-donor time intervals. Across all healthy donors, variance in clone template counts between roughly two-week samples was found to increase significantly with total template count. The authors expected that over much longer intervals, such as months to years, biological variance in healthy repertoires might increase even further.

Taken from the germline V gene, the CDR1 and CDR2 loops are MDHEN and SYDVKM. The CDR3 has 13 amino acids, counting the end cysteine and phenylalanine. Only the CDR3 region is kept as DNA, spanning 39 bases read in frame from base 1. TCRbeta CDR3 regions were profiled with the immunoSEQ Assay using bias-controlled multiplex PCR amplification of genomic DNA. In the paper's pipeline: The absolute abundance of each unique TCRbeta CDR3 region was quantified after sequences were collapsed and filtered. Differential abundance was assessed using a binomial (Fisher-equivalent) model and a beta-binomial model in which time-dependent variance fitted from healthy donors was added. Clones with fewer than 5 combined templates were removed, and differential abundance was called for clones with a Benjamini-Hochberg FDR below 0.01. Beta-binomial variance was modeled as a function of total template count across the two samples using the form v = (b*log(k)+a)^2. TCRdb obtained this table from immuneACCESS and retained in-frame rearrangements with V and J assigned. These tables miss some clones; where compared with another copy, unresolved V genes account for less than half of the shortfall, and the remainder is unexplained. V, J and clone size derive from that table, while D and trimming were established from the DNA sequence. The sample table lists approximately 92,000 clones, around 84% of them with a count of one. The ten largest clones represent 4% to 5.5% of the sample.

During the collection period, no infections or other immune events were recorded for the healthy donors. Time-dependent variance in a beta-binomial model of T-cell clone differential abundance was calibrated using healthy-donor blood repertoires as a training cohort. The training cohort was composed of 10 or so healthy donors, 3 female and 7 male. Donor ages ranged from about 25 to 64 years, with an average of 43 years. Whole blood from each healthy donor was obtained from a commercial supplier and was collected at three time points two to three weeks apart. For immunosequencing, genomic DNA was extracted from unsorted whole blood.

The chain was built from TRBV28 and TRBJ2-5; TRBD1 lines up with 7 middle nucleotides. The material sequenced was blood. The receptor comes from a person aged 18 to 75 in good health. The bases are TGCGCAACGACCGGGACAGTACAAGAGACCCAGTACTTC. Translated, this gives CATTGTVQETQYF.